This T cell receptor (beta chain) was sequenced in a study of CD8+ T cells in alopecia areata (dated by TCRdb to 2016 to 2018). Background for the entire study: The treated patients took part in an open-label pilot trial in which moderate-to-severe alopecia areata was treated with oral tofacitinib at 5 to 10 mg twice daily. Tofacitinib was administered for 6 to 18 months, and 6 months of follow-up off drug were then conducted to assess delayed response and recurrence. The SALT score, which quantifies the percentage of affected scalp surface area, was used to measure disease severity in treated patients. The study used high-throughput TCRbeta sequencing to examine T cell clonal expansion in alopecia areata, in both the C3H/HeJ mouse model and human patients. On the human side, TCRbeta sequencing was run on scalp tissue and on sorted CD4+ and CD8+ peripheral blood T cells from healthy controls and from alopecia areata patients with either patchy or totalis/universalis disease. Biopsies were taken from tofacitinib-treated patients at baseline and again at 4 and 24 weeks into treatment, and several of those patients also had a later scalp biopsy. Scalp clonality was compared across normal scalp (n=4), patchy alopecia areata scalp (n=8), and alopecia totalis/universalis scalp (n=8). RNA was extracted with the PAXgene miRNA kit for fixed scalp, the miRNeasy kit for PBMCs, and the RNeasy kit for mouse skin. Amplification of TCRbeta CDR3 regions was done by immunoSEQ multiplex PCR using 35 Vbeta forward primers and 13 Jbeta reverse primers.

About this clone itself: It has no known antigen specificity. Base qualities were left out, and no much larger clone turns up one base away.

Libraries came from the immunoSEQ multiplex PCR assay. For TCR sequencing, RNA was extracted from every sample and reverse transcribed into cDNA to serve as template. First-strand cDNA was synthesized using SuperScript III with a 2:1 mix of oligo-dT and random hexamers. A synthetic immune receptor repertoire was used to measure amplification bias, and any remaining bias was corrected computationally. Per the authors' processing: After raw reads were preprocessed to remove errors, the CDR3 was defined following IMGT conventions as running from the conserved cysteine to phenylalanine. To get clonality, Shannon entropy was normalized by log2 of the number of productive unique TCRs and the result was subtracted from 1. Scalp TCRbeta sequences were cross-referenced with sorted blood CD4 and CD8 repertoires so that the CD4 or CD8 identity of scalp clones could be inferred. The source is immuneACCESS, and TCRdb retained only in-frame sequences with V and J called. Part of the clones is not carried over; for the studies checked, unresolved V genes explain less than half of this, and the remainder is unexplained. V and J calls and clone size are copied from that table; D and trimming were computed from the DNA. In all, the sample holds about 120,000 clones, and 53% of those were seen once. The ten largest clones add up to approximately 0.46% of the sample.

The CDR3 has 13 amino acids, counting the end cysteine and phenylalanine. Only CDR3 DNA remains: 39 bases, in frame from the first base. The V end loses 1 base and the J end loses 2 bases, and a stretch of 5 bases separates them. Sequences SGHRS (CDR1) and YFSETQ (CDR2) are obtained from the germline V gene. Reading the label with the study, this specimen's time point is: about 4 weeks on oral tofacitinib. The treatment or condition label, read with the paper, signifies: oral pan-JAK inhibitor, 5-10 mg twice daily. From alopecia areata patients, peripheral blood was collected along with lesional scalp punch biopsies. After PBMCs were isolated by density centrifugation and stained for CD3, CD4 and CD8, a FACSAria was used to sort CD4+ and CD8+ T cells. General study outcomes and caveats: Scalp clonality and the number of expanded CD8+ clones among the top 100 scalp clones were significantly decreased by tofacitinib. The treated cohort was small, with a single nonresponder, so links between baseline CD8+ expansion and response need larger studies. During tofacitinib treatment, many expanded lesional clones remained in scalp and blood, and this persistence may partly explain relapse after treatment is stopped. Shared TCR sequences between patients were less evident than in mice, which may be partly attributable to HLA diversity in the patient population. Lesional scalp, especially in alopecia totalis/universalis, showed higher clonality and more expanded CD8+ clones than normal scalp, suggesting antigenic drive. Unlike mouse skin, where gammadelta T cells dominate, normal human skin contains resident alphabeta T cells that get sequenced too, which complicates analysis of the scalp TCR repertoire.

This receptor was obtained from a human donor with alopecia areata. The rearranged segments are TRBV5-1 and TRBJ2-3, with the D gene not clear enough to name. This sample comprised CD4+ T cells sorted from blood, obtained at week 4, from a patient treated with tofacitinib. The DNA is as follows: TGCGCCAGCAGCTTGCAGACCACAGATACGCAGTATTTT. Protein translation: CASSLQTTDTQYF.